The rows below give T cell receptor beta chains drawn from one sample of a study of T cell clones after liver transplantation. Here immunoSEQ multiplex PCR was the method, and the copy in TCRdb shows in-frame clones only, minus some. The table lists around 75,000 clones, about 85% of them singletons. This sample comprised CD4+ T cells from blood, obtained less than 50 months after liver transplant. Source of these receptors: a human patient who received a liver transplant. The graft donor may have contributed some T cells. Both conserved end residues are part of each CDR3. Fields, in order: J gene, V gene, D gene, clone size, CDR3 DNA, CDR3 protein. The D gene is left open where the match is weak. Clone size, where shown, is once, few, many, or a class for clones that have expanded.

J gene: TRBJ2-7; V gene: TRBV28; D gene: TRBD2; clone size: -; CDR3 DNA: TGTGCCAGCAGTCCCGGGACTAGCGGTTATACCTCTCGGCAGTACTTC; CDR3 protein: CASSPGTSGYTSRQYF
J gene: TRBJ2-5; V gene: TRBV7-6; D gene: TRBD2; clone size: -; CDR3 DNA: TGTGCCAGCAGCTTAAGGCCCAGACTAGCGGGGGGGGAGGAGACCCAGTACTTC; CDR3 protein: CASSLRPRLAGGEETQYF
J gene: TRBJ2-7; V gene: TRBV7-3; D gene: TRBD1; clone size: -; CDR3 DNA: TGTGCCAGCAGCTTATCCCCCGGGACAGGGGTCGGCGAGCAGTACTTC; CDR3 protein: CASSLSPGTGVGEQYF
J gene: TRBJ2-7; V gene: TRBV14; D gene: -; clone size: once; CDR3 DNA: TGTGCCAGCAGCCAAACGGCTACGAGACAAGGCCACGAGCAGTACTTC; CDR3 protein: CASSQTATRQGHEQYF
J gene: TRBJ2-1; V gene: TRBV20-1; D gene: -; clone size: -; CDR3 DNA: TGCAGTGCTGTGAGATATGAGCAGTTCTTC; CDR3 protein: CSAVRYEQFF
J gene: TRBJ1-4; V gene: TRBV18; D gene: -; clone size: -; CDR3 DNA: TGTGCCAGCTCAAAGTTCGCAGCCGAAAATGAAAAACTGTTTTTT; CDR3 protein: CASSKFAAENEKLFF
J gene: TRBJ2-1; V gene: TRBV5-1; D gene: -; clone size: -; CDR3 DNA: TGCGCCAGCAGCTTGGTTCAGGGCTCCTACAATGAGCAGTTCTTC; CDR3 protein: CASSLVQGSYNEQFF
J gene: TRBJ2-3; V gene: TRBV10-1; D gene: -; clone size: -; CDR3 DNA: TGCGCCAGCCAGGGGGGTAGCGCCCGTGTTACAGATACGCAGTATTTT; CDR3 protein: CASQGGSARVTDTQYF
J gene: TRBJ2-1; V gene: TRBV28; D gene: -; clone size: -; CDR3 DNA: TGTGCCAGCAGTATCGAGGCAGGGGCGTTCTTC; CDR3 protein: CASSIEAGAFF
J gene: TRBJ1-2; V gene: TRBV7-2; D gene: TRBD1; clone size: -; CDR3 DNA: TGTGCCAGCAGCTTTCTACAGGGGGCTCGGGGAGGCTACACCTTC; CDR3 protein: CASSFLQGARGGYTF
J gene: TRBJ2-5; V gene: TRBV6-1; D gene: -; clone size: -; CDR3 DNA: TGTGCCAGCAGGGGACCCCCAGGCGAGACCCAGTACTTC; CDR3 protein: CASRGPPGETQYF
J gene: TRBJ2-4; V gene: TRBV7-1; D gene: TRBD2; clone size: once; CDR3 DNA: TGTGCCAGCAGCCCGTTAGCGGGGGCGGGTTTGAACTTC; CDR3 protein: CASSPLAGAGLNF
J gene: TRBJ2-1; V gene: TRBV7-9; D gene: TRBD1; clone size: -; CDR3 DNA: TGTGCCAGCAGCCCCCGGACAGGATCGAACAATGAGCAGTTCTTC; CDR3 protein: CASSPRTGSNNEQFF
J gene: TRBJ2-4; V gene: TRBV2; D gene: TRBD1; clone size: few; CDR3 DNA: TGTGCCAGCAATTTCGGACAGGCAAAAAACATTCAGTACTTC; CDR3 protein: CASNFGQAKNIQYF
J gene: TRBJ2-7; V gene: TRBV5-4; D gene: TRBD1; clone size: -; CDR3 DNA: TGTGCCAGCAGCTTGTCCGGGACAGGGACCATCTACGAGCAGTACTTC; CDR3 protein: CASSLSGTGTIYEQYF
J gene: TRBJ2-7; V gene: TRBV5-1; D gene: TRBD2; clone size: once; CDR3 DNA: TGCGCCAGCAGCTCGGGAGGTGGGGGCTCCTACGAGCAGTACTTC; CDR3 protein: CASSSGGGGSYEQYF
J gene: TRBJ2-3; V gene: TRBV7-2; D gene: TRBD2; clone size: once; CDR3 DNA: TGTGCCAGCAGCTCGGGACTAGCGGGGCCCCAGTATACGCAGTATTTT; CDR3 protein: CASSSGLAGPQYTQYF
J gene: TRBJ2-3; V gene: TRBV2; D gene: TRBD2; clone size: -; CDR3 DNA: TGTGCCAGCAGTAATATAAGGGGACTAGCGGCTCCAGATACGCAGTATTTT; CDR3 protein: CASSNIRGLAAPDTQYF
J gene: TRBJ2-7; V gene: TRBV19; D gene: TRBD1; clone size: -; CDR3 DNA: TGTGCCAGTAGTGCCAACGGAAGGGACAGGGTCTACGAGCAGTACTTC; CDR3 protein: CASSANGRDRVYEQYF
J gene: TRBJ1-6; V gene: TRBV11-2; D gene: TRBD1; clone size: -; CDR3 DNA: TGTGCCAGCAGCAGAGGGACAGTAAATTCACCCCTCCACTTT; CDR3 protein: CASSRGTVNSPLHF
J gene: TRBJ1-3; V gene: TRBV29-1; D gene: -; clone size: -; CDR3 DNA: TGCAGCGTTGGTAGCCAGGAGGACACCATATATTTT; CDR3 protein: CSVGSQEDTIYF
J gene: TRBJ1-6; V gene: TRBV5-1; D gene: -; clone size: -; CDR3 DNA: TGCGCCAGCAGCCCCGAGGGAAGTTCACCCCTCCACTTT; CDR3 protein: CASSPEGSSPLHF
J gene: TRBJ1-1; V gene: TRBV20-1; D gene: -; clone size: few; CDR3 DNA: TGCAGTGCTGCGGTATCAACTGAAGCTTTCTTT; CDR3 protein: CSAAVSTEAFF
J gene: TRBJ2-1; V gene: TRBV15; D gene: -; clone size: -; CDR3 DNA: TGTGCCACCAGCAGAGGACAGGCCTACAATGAGCAGTTCTTC; CDR3 protein: CATSRGQAYNEQFF
J gene: TRBJ2-6; V gene: TRBV4-3; D gene: -; clone size: -; CDR3 DNA: TGCGCCAGCAGCCAAAGGCGGTTGGCTGGGGCCAACGTCCTGACTTTC; CDR3 protein: CASSQRRLAGANVLTF
J gene: TRBJ2-7; V gene: TRBV5-4; D gene: TRBD1; clone size: -; CDR3 DNA: TGTGCCAGCAGCCGAGGACAGGGGGTCTCCTACGAGCAGTACTTC; CDR3 protein: CASSRGQGVSYEQYF
J gene: TRBJ2-7; V gene: TRBV7-8; D gene: -; clone size: -; CDR3 DNA: TGTGCCAGCAGCCCCTTGACTTCCTACGAGCAGTACTTC; CDR3 protein: CASSPLTSYEQYF
J gene: TRBJ2-2; V gene: TRBV7-9; D gene: -; clone size: -; CDR3 DNA: TGTGCCAGCAGCTCCGGGCCTGTCGCGAACACCGGGGAGCTGTTTTTT; CDR3 protein: CASSSGPVANTGELFF
J gene: TRBJ2-5; V gene: TRBV18; D gene: -; clone size: -; CDR3 DNA: TGTGCCAGCTCACCTCCGAACCGGGTACGAGAGACCCAGTACTTC; CDR3 protein: CASSPPNRVRETQYF
J gene: TRBJ2-7; V gene: TRBV28; D gene: -; clone size: -; CDR3 DNA: TGTGCCAGCAGTCTAGGGGGGGGATTTGAATACGAGCAGTACTTC; CDR3 protein: CASSLGGGFEYEQYF
J gene: TRBJ2-1; V gene: TRBV11-2; D gene: -; clone size: -; CDR3 DNA: TGTGCCAGCAGCCCCTTTGAGGGGATTTTTTACAATGAGCAGTTCTTC; CDR3 protein: CASSPFEGIFYNEQFF
J gene: TRBJ2-7; V gene: TRBV28; D gene: TRBD1; clone size: -; CDR3 DNA: TGTGCCAGCAGTTTCCCCCAGGGGGCATCCTACGAGCAGTACTTC; CDR3 protein: CASSFPQGASYEQYF
J gene: TRBJ2-1; V gene: TRBV5-1; D gene: -; clone size: -; CDR3 DNA: TGCGCCAGCAGCCCTCGTGGGGGAGGTATTGATGAGCAGTTCTTC; CDR3 protein: CASSPRGGGIDEQFF
J gene: TRBJ2-4; V gene: TRBV18; D gene: TRBD2; clone size: -; CDR3 DNA: TGTGCCAGCTCACCCACAAGCGGGACCCCCTGGAACATTCAGTACTTC; CDR3 protein: CASSPTSGTPWNIQYF
J gene: TRBJ2-7; V gene: TRBV28; D gene: -; clone size: once; CDR3 DNA: TGTGCCAGCAGTTCTTACAGGAGCCGTTCCTACGAGCAGTACTTC; CDR3 protein: CASSSYRSRSYEQYF
J gene: TRBJ1-1; V gene: TRBV6-5; D gene: TRBD1; clone size: -; CDR3 DNA: TGTGCCAGCAGTTACCAGGGACAGTTGAACACTGAAGCTTTCTTT; CDR3 protein: CASSYQGQLNTEAFF
J gene: TRBJ2-7; V gene: TRBV5-1; D gene: -; clone size: few; CDR3 DNA: TGCGCCAGCAGCTTCCTACGGGGGTCCCACGAGCAGTACTTC; CDR3 protein: CASSFLRGSHEQYF